One and the same sample provided the 15 T cell receptor beta chains below, sequenced in a study of cytomegalovirus exposure and HLA in healthy donors. Use of 60 Vbeta and 13 Jbeta primers characterized the PCR. The repertoire was sequenced with immunoSEQ multiplex PCR; TCRdb's copy has only in-frame clones and lacks some. The sample lists 150,000 to 200,000 clones, approximately 84% occurring once. Specimen: PBMCs. Receptors originate from a boy aged 2 to 9 in good health and CMV-seronegative.

The chain has TRBV6-1 and TRBJ2-2; 8 nucleotides match TRBD1. The CDR3 consists of 14 residues. Trimming at V came to 6 bases and at J to 9 bases, leaving 9 bases not matched to a gene. In germline, CDR1 is MNHNS, CDR2 SASEGT. The CDR3 here is CASRPDRGWRELFF. In DNA, the CDR3 is TGTGCCAGCAGGCCCGACAGGGGTTGGCGGGAGCTGTTTTTT.

The chain recombines TRBV30 with TRBJ1-2, with 10 bases matching TRBD1. From germline, CDR1 is GTSNPN and CDR2 SVGIG (reference sequence). V lost 8 bases to trimming and J lost 7 bases; unmatched junction nucleotides: 10. The CDR3 has 13 residues. As DNA, the CDR3 is TGTGCCCGAATTGACAGGGGGCTGGGTGGCTACACCTTC. Translating it yields CARIDRGLGGYTF.

The rearrangement uses TRBV6-1 and TRBJ2-3; TRBD2 agrees at 7 bases. With V trimmed by 1 base and J by 3 bases, 4 bases remained unmatched. Germline V gene sequence: CDR1 MNHNS, CDR2 SASEGT. CDR3 length equals 15 residues. In nucleotides, the CDR3 is TGTGCCAGCAGTGAAGGGGGGAGGGCGACAGATACGCAGTATTTT. Protein product: CASSEGGRATDTQYF.

This clone was counted once. The V gene is TRBV15, the J gene TRBJ2-3, with TRBD1 matching over 9 bases. The CDR3 is made up of 15 amino acids. V dropped 2 bases and J dropped 6; count of bases not matched to a gene: 6. Germline lookup yields CDR1 LNHNV and CDR2 YYDKDF (reference sequence). This CDR3 reads CATSRSGTGLDTQYF. CDR3 in DNA: TGTGCCACCAGCAGATCCGGGACAGGGTTGGATACGCAGTATTTT.

In this sample, this clone turned up a few times. This rearrangement joins TRBV2 to TRBJ2-1; 8 nucleotides agree with TRBD2. V trimming: 8 bases; J trimming: 0 bases; junction bases outside the gene matches: 3. Germline CDR1 is SNHLY and CDR2 is FYNNEI. There are 14 residues in the CDR3. The CDR3 region has the DNA TGTGCCAGCGCCGGACTAGCCTCCTACAATGAGCAGTTCTTC. It specifies CASAGLASYNEQFF.

This clone was detected only a few times. The rearrangement joins TRBV18 to TRBJ1-2; the D is unclear. Trimming cost V 5 bases and J 1 base, with 8 bases left between them. Germline assignment: CDR1 KGHSH and CDR2 LQKENI. CDR3 size: 13 residues. CDR3 in amino acids: CASSSNSNYGYTF. The CDR3 region has the DNA TGTGCCAGCTCATCCAACAGTAACTATGGCTACACCTTC.

The V gene is TRBV28, the J gene TRBJ2-3, with TRBD1 identical over 8 bases. CDR1 is MDHEN and CDR2 is SYDVKM in the germline V gene. The CDR3 is 15 residues long. Unmatched junction bases numbered 5, after V lost 6 bases and J lost 0 bases. As DNA, the CDR3 is TGTGCCAGCAGGCCTGGACAGGGTAGCACAGATACGCAGTATTTT. It encodes CASRPGQGSTDTQYF. The variable domain in full, with the rest retrieved from reference TRBV28 and TRBJ2-3, is DVKVTQSSRYLVKRTGEKVFLECVQDMDHENMFWYRQDPGLGLRLIYFSYDVKMKEKGDIPEGYSVSREKKERFSLILESASTNQTSMYLCASRPGQGSTDTQYFGPGTRLTVL.

The CDR3 loop reads CASCPQGDFYGYTF. For the CDR3, the DNA is TGTGCCAGCTGCCCCCAGGGGGACTTCTATGGCTACACCTTC. The chain has TRBV2 and TRBJ1-2; 7 bases map to TRBD1. V trimming: 8 bases; J trimming: 4 bases; junction bases outside the gene matches: 10. The germline V gene encodes CDR1 SNHLY and CDR2 FYNNEI. CDR3 length: 14 residues.

The V and J genes are TRBV28 and TRBJ2-1, with D possibly being TRBD1 (7 bases). The germline V gene has CDR1 MDHEN and CDR2 SYDVKM. V was trimmed by 6 bases and J by 6 bases, leaving 18 bases between them. The CDR3 has 15 amino acids. The DNA of the CDR3 is TGTGCCAGCAGGACACGAACCCAGGGGGGCAATGAGCAGTTCTTC. The encoded protein is CASRTRTQGGNEQFF.

This chain joins TRBV12-5 and TRBJ1-1; unclear D gene. CDR1 LGHNT and CDR2 FRNRAP come from the germline V gene. This CDR3 is built from 15 residues. Trimming stripped 1 base from V and 1 base from J, with 10 bases between. CDR3 in amino acids: CASGLDYTKNTEAFF. CDR3 DNA: TGTGCTAGTGGTTTGGATTACACAAAGAACACTGAAGCTTTCTTT.

V usage is TRBV15 and J usage is TRBJ1-2, with TRBD1 identical over 11 bases. Germline loops: CDR1 LNHNV, CDR2 YYDKDF (reference sequence). CDR3 length equals 17 residues. V shed 1 base, J shed 4 bases, and the junction held 8 bases outside the gene matches. The DNA of the CDR3 is TGTGCCACCAGCAGAGGGACCGCGGGACAGGGGGGCTATGGCTACACCTTC. As protein: CATSRGTAGQGGYGYTF.

This clone appeared a single time. The same CDR3 is also encoded by other DNA sequences in this sample. This chain links TRBV5-4 with TRBJ1-1; D gene ambiguous. Germline CDR1 is SGHNT and CDR2 is YYREEE (reference sequence). This CDR3 contains 18 residues. V lost 2 bases to trimming and J lost 0 bases, with 20 bases between them. The CDR3, as DNA: TGTGCCAGCAGCTTTAGTCCCGGACTGACTATGATGAACACTGAAGCTTTCTTT. The encoded protein is CASSFSPGLTMMNTEAFF. The entire variable domain, with the rest obtained from reference TRBV5-4 and TRBJ1-1, is as follows: ETGVTQSPTHLIKTRGQQVTLRCSSQSGHNTVSWYQQALGQGPQFIFQYYREEENGRGNFPPRFSGLQFPNYSSELNVNALELDDSALYLCASSFSPGLTMMNTEAFFGQGTRLTVV.

V is TRBV10-2 and J is TRBJ1-1; the D is unclear. CDR1 is WSHSY and CDR2 is SAAADI in the germline V gene. CDR3 length equals 15 residues. V was trimmed by 6 bases and J by 1 base, leaving 15 bases between them. CDR3 sequence (DNA): TGCGCCAGCAGCTTTAGGGAGTCAAGGAACACTGAAGCTTTCTTT. It encodes CASSFRESRNTEAFF.

The chain recombines TRBV7-6 with TRBJ2-7; 10 nucleotides line up with TRBD1. CDR3 length: 16 residues. Germline CDR1 is SGHVS and CDR2 is FNYEAQ. The V and J ends lost 1 base and 3 bases, in that order; junction bases with no gene match: 6. CDR3 sequence: CASSLGGGTGVYEQYF. In DNA form, the CDR3 reads TGTGCCAGCAGCTTAGGTGGGGGGACAGGGGTCTACGAGCAGTACTTC.

The chain combines TRBV27 with TRBJ2-2, with D possibly being TRBD1 (6 bases). V was pared by 5 bases and J by 6 bases, with 13 bases between. CDR1 and CDR2 (germline): MNHEY, SMNVEV (reference sequence). There are 14 residues in the CDR3. CDR3 amino acids: CASSLNRDSGELFF. The CDR3 coding sequence is TGTGCCAGCAGTCTGAACAGGGATTCCGGGGAGCTGTTTTTT.